Sequencing of this T cell receptor beta chain was carried out in a study of blood T cell repertoires in COVID-19 (dated by TCRdb to 2020 to 2021). Concerning the study at large: The collaborator samples originated in the United States, Italy and Spain and spanned the acute and convalescent phases of COVID-19. The repertoires were made available in a free public database intended to serve as a resource for research on the immune response to SARS-CoV-2. Deeply sampled blood TCRbeta repertoires from subjects exposed to, actively infected with, or recovered from COVID-19 were included in the dataset. Samples were obtained from the ongoing ImmuneRACE study (first 160 participants) and from over 1,000 subjects provided by 6 global collaborators. A de-identified subject ID, COVID-19 status, age in years and sex were almost always included in the sample metadata. The prospective study material was composed of cDNA or gDNA derived from T cells, B-cell-depleted T cells, or PBMCs. Where HLA class I and class II types were available, the types were taken from metadata supplied by the sample provider, not from assay-based typing. Broad study findings and their caveats: The amount of clinical and demographic metadata varied by source and participant and was provided uncurated.

Including cysteine and phenylalanine, the CDR3 has 16 amino acids. Only the CDR3 DNA stays, 48 bases, in frame from base 1. CDR1 and CDR2, per the germline V gene, are LGHNT and FRNRAP. Germline trimming: 5 bases from V, 8 bases from J; junction bases outside gene matches: 12. To note about this clone: Its antigen is currently not known. There are no base qualities to consult, and no much larger clone falls within one base.

The collaborating institutions used their own protocols to collect whole blood in K2EDTA tubes. For TCRbeta analysis, collaborators shipped samples in one of three forms: frozen whole blood, isolated PBMCs, or DNA extracted from either of those sample types. TCRbeta CDR3 regions were amplified from genomic DNA using the immunoSEQ Assay, a bias-controlled multiplex PCR. As for the original processing: Nucleated cell counts per sample were estimated from amplification of reference gene primers within the assay. Sequence reads were collapsed and filtered to measure the absolute abundance of every unique TCRbeta CDR3 rearrangement. Productive Simpson clonality was computed per sample as the square root of Simpson's diversity index over productive rearrangements. TCRdb carries this immuneACCESS record with in-frame sequences only. Its versions omit some clonotypes, under half of them owing to an unresolved V gene in the studies checked, with the rest unexplained. V, J and clone size are taken as reported in that table, and D and trimming were inferred from the DNA itself. For this sample there are 260,000 or so clones; 84% appear just once. 8.6% of the sample is held by the ten biggest clonotypes.

The source is a human donor in a cohort sampled during active COVID-19. Sequencing was performed on peripheral blood. This chain joins TRBV12-5 to TRBJ2-3; 11 of the junction bases match TRBD1. The DNA sequence is given as TGTGCTAGTGGTCCACTCCGGGACAGGGGGTCCTGTACGCAGTATTTT. Translated, it gives CASGPLRDRGSCTQYF.